This TCR beta chain was recorded in a study of blood T cell repertoires in COVID-19. Study background: Sites in the United States, Italy and Spain provided acute and convalescent COVID-19 samples.

V lost 4 bases and J 6 bases, leaving 15 bases between the germline ends. Germline CDR1 is SGHTA and CDR2 is FQGNSA. The CDR3 runs 14 residues. Study members were between about 18 and 95 years old and lived in 25 or so US regions. Participants reported their clinical history, and cohort assignment relied on those reports. Under the authors' procedure: For nucleated cells, counts were estimated from reference gene primer amplification. The data were produced by immunoSEQ multiplex PCR, yet TCRdb's version contains in-frame clones alone and is incomplete. The V and J calls and clone size are taken from that table; D and trimming were inferred from the DNA. The sample contains approximately 330,000 clones, approximately 86% of which appear only once.

This TCR derives from a woman between 40 and 55 years old with acute COVID-19. Sequencing was done on a sample of PBMCs or T cells enriched from blood (not recorded which). V gene TRBV7-2 combines with J gene TRBJ1-1; D perhaps matches TRBD1 (6 bases). CDR3 coding DNA: TGTGCCAGCAGCTCTCAGGGGAAGGCCGCTGAAGCTTTCTTT. This gives the protein CASSSQGKAAEAFF.